These 10 T cell receptor beta chains were all obtained from the same sample, sequenced in a study of blood T cell repertoires in COVID-19. The assay was immunoSEQ multiplex PCR, and TCRdb's table has in-frame clones only and misses some. This table holds just under 55,000 clones, around nine tenths found once. Specimen: peripheral blood. These receptor sequences come from a man aged 45-60 years with acute or convalescent COVID-19.

The chain uses TRBV18 and TRBJ1-2; D gene unclear. The V and J ends lost 2 bases and 8 bases respectively, with 9 bases between them. Germline CDR1 reads KGHSH; CDR2 reads LQKENI. This CDR3 comprises 12 residues. The CDR3 region is CASSPTGEGYTF. CDR3 sequence (DNA): TGTGCCAGCTCACCAACGGGTGAGGGCTACACCTTC.

The chain links TRBV6-2 or TRBV6-3 to TRBJ2-7, with TRBD2 matching over 12 bases. Germline CDR1 and CDR2: MNHEY and SVGEGT. The trim removed 6 bases at V and 2 bases at J, leaving 5 bases unmatched. The CDR3 is made up of 15 amino acids. The CDR3 here is CASSLTSGSTYEQYF. In nucleotides, the CDR3 is TGTGCCAGCAGCCTGACTAGCGGGAGCACCTACGAGCAGTACTTC.

The chain recombines TRBV5-1 with TRBJ2-5; 7 positions agree with TRBD2. The CDR3 is 15 residues long. Germline CDR1 reads SGHRS; CDR2 reads YFSETQ. The V gene end was trimmed by 4 bases and the J gene end by 0 bases; junction bases not matched to a gene: 6. CDR3 region: CASSPTGGNQETQYF. The CDR3 DNA reads TGCGCCAGCAGCCCTACGGGGGGAAACCAAGAGACCCAGTACTTC.

This rearrangement joins TRBV11-2 to TRBJ2-7, with a possible D match to TRBD2 (6 bases). This CDR3 has 14 amino acids. CDR1 and CDR2 (germline): SGHAT, FQNNGV. V gave up 5 bases and J gave up 3 bases, with 14 bases separating them. The CDR3 nucleotides are TGTGCCAGCAGCCGCCGGACTACTTTCTACGAGCAGTACTTC. It encodes CASSRRTTFYEQYF.

J is TRBJ2-7 and V is TRBV11-3; TRBD2 agrees at 9 bases. This CDR3 contains 14 residues. V shed 4 bases, J shed 2 bases, and the junction held 3 bases outside the gene matches. The V gene's germline CDR1 is SGHNT and CDR2 YENEEA. CDR3 sequence (DNA): TGTGCCAGCAGCTCCACTAGCGGGCCCTACGAGCAGTACTTC. Protein product: CASSSTSGPYEQYF. The full variable domain, completed using reference TRBV11-3 and TRBJ2-7, is EAGVVQSPRYKIIEKKQPVAFWCNPISGHNTLYWYLQNLGQGPELLIRYENEEAVDDSQLPKDRFSAERLKGVDSTLKIQPAELGDSAVYLCASSSTSGPYEQYFGPGTRLTVT.

The V gene is TRBV3-1 (or the pseudogene TRBV3-2), the J gene TRBJ2-7, with D hard to call. CDR1 is LGHDT, CDR2 YNNKEL, per germline (reference sequence). V lost 1 base and J 8 bases, leaving 12 bases between the germline ends. CDR3 length: 13 residues. The CDR3 region has the DNA TGTGCCAGCAGCCAAGTTGAGGCCAGCCAGCAGTACTTC. It yields the protein CASSQVEASQQYF.

The chain carries TRBV7-9 and TRBJ2-7; 8 bases fit TRBD2. V shed 5 bases, J shed 2 bases, and the junction held 8 bases outside the gene matches. This CDR3 region has 15 residues. Germline V gene lookup returns CDR1 SEHNR and CDR2 FQNEAQ (reference sequence). CDR3 protein: CASSPLPGGAYEQYF. The CDR3 DNA sequence: TGTGCCAGCAGCCCCCTACCGGGAGGGGCCTACGAGCAGTACTTC.

The chain is built from TRBV19 and TRBJ2-7, with 9 bases identical to TRBD1. V trimming: 4 bases; J trimming: 0 bases; junction bases outside the gene matches: 4. The CDR3 extends over 15 amino acids. Looked up from germline, CDR1 is LNHDA and CDR2 is SQIVND (reference sequence). CDR3 loop: CASSTETGGSYEQYF. In nucleotides, the CDR3 is TGTGCCAGTAGTACAGAGACAGGGGGCTCCTACGAGCAGTACTTC.

The chain recombines TRBV2 with TRBJ2-7, with 16 positions matching TRBD2. The CDR3 contains 18 residues. Germline V gene sequence: CDR1 SNHLY, CDR2 FYNNEI. V gave up 0 bases and J gave up 4 bases; unmatched junction bases: 6. The CDR3 here is CASSEALRGLAGGYEQYF. The CDR3 DNA is TGTGCCAGCAGTGAAGCGCTTCGGGGACTAGCGGGAGGGTACGAGCAGTACTTC.

The V call is TRBV12-3 or TRBV12-4, the J call TRBJ2-5, with D hard to call. V was trimmed by 3 bases and J by 2 bases, leaving 7 bases between them. The CDR3 is 13 amino acids. The CDR3 sequence: CASSFHGQETQYF. The CDR3 nucleotides are TGTGCCAGCAGTTTTCACGGTCAAGAGACCCAGTACTTC.